These T cell receptor beta chains were read from a single sample in a study of human versus mouse CDR3 diversity and MHC coevolution. Sequenced by immunoSEQ multiplex PCR; TCRdb stores in-frame clones only, minus some. The table lists tens of thousands of clones, roughly 94% of them singletons, with approximately 20% in the top ten. Sequenced material: naive CD4+ T cells from blood. The source is a person between 55 and 69 years old in good health. The conserved cysteine and the conserved F or W are not part of the CDR3 here.

V: TRBV7-2
CDR3: ASSLTSGRPDTQY

V: TRBV11-3
CDR3: ASSSLADTQY

V: TRBV30
CDR3: AWSISGGGVSQY

V: TRBV10-3
CDR3: AISDPGQPTYEQY

V: TRBV6-6
CDR3: ASAPRAGGYETQY

V: TRBV19
CDR3: ASFDRGGGNEQF

V: TRBV9
CDR3: ASSASGSIADTQY

V: TRBV10-3
CDR3: AISESGVEETQY

V: TRBV5-4
CDR3: ASSPRDYTDTQY

V: TRBV9
CDR3: ASSTNTGTSGRATGELF

V: TRBV5-4
CDR3: ASSPAPGTGGEKLF

V: TRBV18
CDR3: ASSLETAWDRARNTEAF

V: TRBV5-1
CDR3: ASSLAGVHEQY

V: TRBV6-6
CDR3: AGGSSGNTIY

V: TRBV5-4
CDR3: ASSGAGEYEQY

V: TRBV6-6
CDR3: ASSSGQGTAIGELF

V: TRBV5-1
CDR3: ASSLTGWDEQY

V: TRBV19
CDR3: ASSIQGGTSGTGEF

V: TRBV14
CDR3: ASSQGLAGPYEQY

V: TRBV4-2
CDR3: ASSQDRGVNTEAF

V: TRBV9
CDR3: ASSARGLAGGWGPDTQY

V: TRBV19
CDR3: ASSIDRDLGRAKNIQY

V: TRBV7-3
CDR3: ASSLPGRADTGELF

V: TRBV5-4
CDR3: ASSPKGYQETQY

V: TRBV5-1
CDR3: ASSVLQTDTQY

V: TRBV14
CDR3: ASSRRMETSTDTQY

V: TRBV5-6
CDR3: ASSLVATWYTYEQY

V: TRBV19
CDR3: ASSILSGLAGGGEQY

V: TRBV11-3
CDR3: ASGSRQGIHEQY

V: TRBV2
CDR3: ASRGQLANYGYT

V: TRBV6-5
CDR3: ASSYSRRTGPYEQY

V: TRBV7-9
CDR3: ASSSTGGWADTQY

V: TRBV19
CDR3: ASSRREGLAGEQF

V: TRBV6-1
CDR3: ASSEGQANQPQH

V: TRBV7-9
CDR3: ASSYRTASTNEKLF

V: TRBV5-1
CDR3: ASSLVGGGAQPQH

V: TRBV27
CDR3: ASSLTGRVRPFEQY

V: TRBV11-2
CDR3: ASSILGQGFHNEQF

V: TRBV2
CDR3: ASSRTSGVNEQF

V: TRBV5-1
CDR3: ASSFGQETQY

V: TRBV5-6
CDR3: ASSRDSNTEAF

V: TRBV2
CDR3: ASSEGTSDYEQY

V: TRBV6-5
CDR3: ASSSLGTETQY

V: TRBV30
CDR3: AWNSRSGDEQF

V: TRBV4-2
CDR3: ASSQALAGEETQY

V: TRBV6-4
CDR3: ASSAETDTEAF

V: TRBV5-6
CDR3: ASSFIGGLNTEAF

V: TRBV6-1
CDR3: ASRTERDSYEQY

V: TRBV18
CDR3: ASSPPGLAGVEQF

V: TRBV7-9
CDR3: ASSLMGLAPGELF